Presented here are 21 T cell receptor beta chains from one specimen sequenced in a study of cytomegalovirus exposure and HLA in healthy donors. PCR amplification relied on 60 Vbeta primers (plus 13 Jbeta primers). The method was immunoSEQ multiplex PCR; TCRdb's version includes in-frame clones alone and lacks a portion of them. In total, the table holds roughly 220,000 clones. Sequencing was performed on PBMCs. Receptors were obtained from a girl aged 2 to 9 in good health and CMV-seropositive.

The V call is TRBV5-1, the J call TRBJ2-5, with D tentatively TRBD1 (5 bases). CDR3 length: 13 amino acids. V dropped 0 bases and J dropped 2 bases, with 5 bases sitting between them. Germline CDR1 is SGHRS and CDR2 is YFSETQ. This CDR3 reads CASSLGQQETQYF. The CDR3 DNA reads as TGCGCCAGCAGCTTGGGACAGCAAGAGACCCAGTACTTC.

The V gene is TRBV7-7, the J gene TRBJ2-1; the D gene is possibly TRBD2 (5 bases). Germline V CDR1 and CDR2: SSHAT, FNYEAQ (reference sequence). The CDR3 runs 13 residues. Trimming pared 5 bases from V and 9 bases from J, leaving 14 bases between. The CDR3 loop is CASSGGASGEQFF. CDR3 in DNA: TGTGCCAGCAGCGGAGGCGCTTCGGGTGAGCAGTTCTTC.

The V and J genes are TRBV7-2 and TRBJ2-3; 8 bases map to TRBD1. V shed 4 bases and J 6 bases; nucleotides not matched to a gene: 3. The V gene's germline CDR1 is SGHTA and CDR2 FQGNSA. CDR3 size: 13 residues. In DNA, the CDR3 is TGTGCCAGCAGCTCGGACAGGGCTGATACGCAGTATTTT. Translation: CASSSDRADTQYF. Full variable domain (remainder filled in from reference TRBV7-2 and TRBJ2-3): GAGVSQSPSNKVTEKGKDVELRCDPISGHTALYWYRQSLGQGLEFLIYFQGNSAPDKSGLPSDRFSAERTGGSVSTLTIQRTQQEDSAVYLCASSSDRADTQYFGPGTRLTVL.

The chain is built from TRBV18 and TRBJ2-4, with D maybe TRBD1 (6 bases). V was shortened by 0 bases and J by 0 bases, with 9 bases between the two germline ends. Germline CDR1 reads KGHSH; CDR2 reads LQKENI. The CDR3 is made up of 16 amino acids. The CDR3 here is CASSPPGAQAKNIQYF. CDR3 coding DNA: TGTGCCAGCTCACCACCGGGGGCGCAAGCCAAAAACATTCAGTACTTC.

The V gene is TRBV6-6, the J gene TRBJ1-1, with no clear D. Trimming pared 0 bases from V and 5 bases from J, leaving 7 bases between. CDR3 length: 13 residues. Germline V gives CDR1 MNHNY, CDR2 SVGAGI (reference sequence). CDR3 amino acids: CASSYSPRTEAFF. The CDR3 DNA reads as TGTGCCAGCAGTTACTCTCCTCGGACTGAAGCTTTCTTT.

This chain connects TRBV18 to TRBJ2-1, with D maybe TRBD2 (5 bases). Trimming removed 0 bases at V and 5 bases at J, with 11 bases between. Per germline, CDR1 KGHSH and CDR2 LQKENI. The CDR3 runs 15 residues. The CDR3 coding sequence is TGTGCCAGCTCACCACCGTCCCTAGCCGACAATGAGCAGTTCTTC. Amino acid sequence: CASSPPSLADNEQFF.

The CDR3 reads CASSPGGSRSTYNEQFF. Here the CDR3 DNA reads TGTGCCAGCAGCCCCGGGGGTTCGCGGAGCACGTACAATGAGCAGTTCTTC. The chain recombines TRBV11-3 with TRBJ2-1; D may be TRBD2 (6 bases). The V gene lost 5 bases and the J gene lost 4 bases, with 21 bases spanning the gap. The CDR3 length is 17 residues. In germline, CDR1 is SGHNT, CDR2 YENEEA.

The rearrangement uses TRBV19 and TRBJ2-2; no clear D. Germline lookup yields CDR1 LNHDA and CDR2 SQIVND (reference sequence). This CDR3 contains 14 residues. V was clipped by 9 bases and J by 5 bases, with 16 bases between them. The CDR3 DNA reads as TGTGCCAGCGAGTTCCAGGTCAGAACCGGGGAGCTGTTTTTT. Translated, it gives CASEFQVRTGELFF.

CDR3 sequence: CASSSWTGGHNQPQHF. The CDR3 DNA is TGTGCCAGCAGTTCCTGGACAGGGGGCCACAATCAGCCCCAGCATTTT. V gene TRBV27 combines with J gene TRBJ1-5, with 11 bases aligning to TRBD1. The CDR3 has 16 amino acids. Germline-derived CDR1 and CDR2 are MNHEY and SMNVEV (reference sequence). Trimming took 4 bases from V and 3 from J; bases not matched to a gene: 5.

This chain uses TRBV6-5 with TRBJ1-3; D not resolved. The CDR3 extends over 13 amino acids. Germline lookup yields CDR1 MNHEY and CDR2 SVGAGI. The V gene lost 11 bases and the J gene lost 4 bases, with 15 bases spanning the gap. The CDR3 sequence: CASQTPAGNTIYF. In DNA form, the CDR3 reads TGTGCCTCACAGACACCCGCGGGAAACACCATATATTTT.

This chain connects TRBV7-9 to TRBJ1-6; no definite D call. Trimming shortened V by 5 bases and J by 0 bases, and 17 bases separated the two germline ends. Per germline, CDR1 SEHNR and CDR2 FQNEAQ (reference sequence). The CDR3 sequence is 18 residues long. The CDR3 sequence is CASSPVGNPSSYNSPLHF. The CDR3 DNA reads TGTGCCAGCAGCCCGGTCGGGAATCCGAGCTCCTATAATTCACCCCTCCACTTT.

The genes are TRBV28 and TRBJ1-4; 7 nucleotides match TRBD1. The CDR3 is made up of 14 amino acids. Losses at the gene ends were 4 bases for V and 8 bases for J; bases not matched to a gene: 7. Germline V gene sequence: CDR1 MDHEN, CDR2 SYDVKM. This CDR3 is CASSYSDREEKLFF. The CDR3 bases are TGTGCCAGCAGTTACTCCGACAGGGAAGAAAAACTGTTTTTT.

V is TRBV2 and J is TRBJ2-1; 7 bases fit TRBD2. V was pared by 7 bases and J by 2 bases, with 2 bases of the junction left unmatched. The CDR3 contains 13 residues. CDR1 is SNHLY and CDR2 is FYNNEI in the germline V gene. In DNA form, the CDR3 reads TGTGCCAGCAAGAGCGGGACCTACAATGAGCAGTTCTTC. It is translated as CASKSGTYNEQFF.

This CDR3 reads CASSLSLAPQETQYF. CDR3 nucleotides: TGTGCCAGCAGCTTATCTCTAGCGCCACAAGAGACCCAGTACTTC. The rearrangement joins TRBV11-2 to TRBJ2-5, with TRBD2 as a possible D gene (6 bases). This CDR3 comprises 15 residues. The germline gives CDR1 SGHAT, CDR2 FQNNGV. V shed 2 bases and J shed 2 bases, with 12 bases lying between them.

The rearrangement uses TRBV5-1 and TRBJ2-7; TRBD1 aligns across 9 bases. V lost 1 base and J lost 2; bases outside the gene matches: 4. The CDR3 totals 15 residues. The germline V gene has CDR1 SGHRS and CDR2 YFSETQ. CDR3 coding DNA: TGCGCCAGCAGCTTGTATGGACAGGGGCCCTACGAGCAGTACTTC. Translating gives CASSLYGQGPYEQYF.

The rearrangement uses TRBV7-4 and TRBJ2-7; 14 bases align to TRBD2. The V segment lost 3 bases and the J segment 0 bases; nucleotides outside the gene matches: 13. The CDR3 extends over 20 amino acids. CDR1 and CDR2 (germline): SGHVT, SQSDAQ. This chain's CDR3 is CASSFSVGGLAGVPSYEQYF. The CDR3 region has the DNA TGTGCCAGCAGCTTTTCCGTGGGGGGACTAGCGGGAGTTCCCTCCTACGAGCAGTACTTC.

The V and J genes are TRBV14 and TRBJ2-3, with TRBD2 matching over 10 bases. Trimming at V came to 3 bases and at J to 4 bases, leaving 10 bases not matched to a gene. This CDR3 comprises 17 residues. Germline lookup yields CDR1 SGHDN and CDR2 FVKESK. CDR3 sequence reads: CASSHFTSGVAADTQYF. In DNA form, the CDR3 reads TGTGCCAGCAGCCACTTTACTAGCGGGGTTGCCGCAGATACGCAGTATTTT. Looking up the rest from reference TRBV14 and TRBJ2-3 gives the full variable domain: EAGVTQFPSHSVIEKGQTVTLRCDPISGHDNLYWYRRVMGKEIKFLLHFVKESKQDESGMPNNRFLAERTGGTYSTLKVQPAELEDSGVYFCASSHFTSGVAADTQYFGPGTRLTVL.

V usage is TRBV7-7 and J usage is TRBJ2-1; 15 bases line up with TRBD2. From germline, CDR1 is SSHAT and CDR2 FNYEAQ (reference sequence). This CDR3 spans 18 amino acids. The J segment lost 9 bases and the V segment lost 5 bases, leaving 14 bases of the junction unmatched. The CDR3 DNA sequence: TGTGCCAGCAGCCCCGGACTAGCGGGAGGGCTTCGGTTAAGTGAGCAGTTCTTC. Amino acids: CASSPGLAGGLRLSEQFF. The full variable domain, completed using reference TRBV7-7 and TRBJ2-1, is GAGVSQSPRYKVTKRGQDVTLRCDPISSHATLYWYQQALGQGPEFLTYFNYEAQPDKSGLPSDRFSAERPEGSISTLTIQRTEQRDSAMYRCASSPGLAGGLRLSEQFFGPGTRLTVL.

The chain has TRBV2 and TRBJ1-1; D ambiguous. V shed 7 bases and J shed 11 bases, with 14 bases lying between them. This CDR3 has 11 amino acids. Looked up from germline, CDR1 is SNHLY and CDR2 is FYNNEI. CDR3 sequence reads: CASTPGPGAFF. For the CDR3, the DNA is TGTGCCAGCACCCCGGGTCCTGGGGCTTTCTTT. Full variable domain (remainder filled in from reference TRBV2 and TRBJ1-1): EPEVTQTPSHQVTQMGQEVILRCVPISNHLYFYWYRQILGQKVEFLVSFYNNEISEKSEIFDDQFSVERPDGSNFTLKIRSTKLEDSAMYFCASTPGPGAFFGQGTRLTVV.

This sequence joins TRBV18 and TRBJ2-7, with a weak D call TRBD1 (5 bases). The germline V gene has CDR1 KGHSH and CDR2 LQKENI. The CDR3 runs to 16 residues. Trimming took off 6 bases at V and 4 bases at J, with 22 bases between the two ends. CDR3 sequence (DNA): TGTGCCAGCTCCAAATACCCAGACAGAGTCAGTTACGAGCAGTACTTC. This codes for CASSKYPDRVSYEQYF.

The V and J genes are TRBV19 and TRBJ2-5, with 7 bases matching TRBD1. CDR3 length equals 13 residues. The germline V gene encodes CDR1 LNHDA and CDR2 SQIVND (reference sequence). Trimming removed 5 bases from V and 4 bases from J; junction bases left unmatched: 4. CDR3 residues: CASSWAGGETQYF. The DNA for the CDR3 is TGTGCCAGTAGTTGGGCAGGGGGAGAGACCCAGTACTTC.